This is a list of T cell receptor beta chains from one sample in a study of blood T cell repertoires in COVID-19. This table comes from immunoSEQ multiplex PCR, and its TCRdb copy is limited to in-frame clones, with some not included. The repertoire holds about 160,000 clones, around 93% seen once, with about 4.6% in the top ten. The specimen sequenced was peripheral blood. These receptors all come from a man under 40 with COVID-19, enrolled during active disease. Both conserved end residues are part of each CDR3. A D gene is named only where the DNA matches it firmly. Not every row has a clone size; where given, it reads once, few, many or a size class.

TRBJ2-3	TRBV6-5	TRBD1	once	CASSYRRDRTDTQYF	TGTGCCAGCAGTTACCGCCGGGACAGAACAGATACGCAGTATTTT
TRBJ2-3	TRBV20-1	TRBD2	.	CSASLAGGSDTQYF	TGCAGTGCTAGTCTCGCGGGAGGGTCGGATACGCAGTATTTT
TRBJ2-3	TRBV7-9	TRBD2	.	CASSSLAGGQNTQYF	TGTGCCAGCAGCTCACTAGCGGGGGGGCAAAATACGCAGTATTTT
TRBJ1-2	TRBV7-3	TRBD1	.	CASRPDRGLNYGYTF	TGTGCCAGCAGACCGGACAGGGGGCTTAACTATGGCTACACCTTC
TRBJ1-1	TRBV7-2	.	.	CASSPREGSTEAFF	TGTGCCAGCAGCCCCCGGGAGGGAAGCACTGAAGCTTTCTTT
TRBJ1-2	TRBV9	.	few	CASSAGQIYGYTF	TGTGCCAGCAGCGCCGGACAGATCTATGGCTACACCTTC
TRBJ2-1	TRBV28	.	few	CASSPWTASYNEQFF	TGTGCCAGCAGCCCCTGGACAGCCTCCTACAATGAGCAGTTCTTC
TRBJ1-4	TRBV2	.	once	CASSARPGNTNEKLFF	TGTGCCAGCAGCGCGAGACCCGGGAACACTAATGAAAAACTGTTTTTT
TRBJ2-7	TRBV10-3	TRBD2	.	CAISQLAGVSSYEQYF	TGTGCCATCAGTCAACTAGCGGGGGTTAGCTCCTACGAGCAGTACTTC
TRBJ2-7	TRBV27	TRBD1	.	CASSLSFVFRDRGFQGQYF	TGTGCCAGCAGTTTATCGTTTGTCTTCCGGGACAGGGGGTTTCAGGGGCAGTACTTC
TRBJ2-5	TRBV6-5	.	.	CASSYSWDIQETQYF	TGTGCCAGCAGTTATTCTTGGGACATCCAAGAGACCCAGTACTTC
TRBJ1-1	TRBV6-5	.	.	CASRTKGGSTEAFF	TGTGCCTCCCGCACCAAGGGGGGGAGCACTGAAGCTTTCTTT
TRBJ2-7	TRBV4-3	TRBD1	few	CASSQRDRSLYEQYF	TGCGCCAGCAGCCAACGGGACAGGAGTTTGTACGAGCAGTACTTC
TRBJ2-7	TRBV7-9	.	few	CASSSGQLYEQYF	TGTGCCAGCAGCTCCGGACAGCTATACGAGCAGTACTTC
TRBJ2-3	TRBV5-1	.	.	CASSLNPGITDTQYF	TGCGCCAGCAGCTTGAATCCGGGGATCACAGATACGCAGTATTTT
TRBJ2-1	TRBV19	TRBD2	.	CASTNGLAVYNEQFF	TGTGCCAGTACCAATGGGCTAGCGGTATACAATGAGCAGTTCTTC
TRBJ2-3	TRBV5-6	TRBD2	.	CASSSTFPLAGGQRTQYF	TGTGCCAGCAGCTCGACGTTCCCCCTAGCGGGAGGGCAGAGGACGCAGTATTTT
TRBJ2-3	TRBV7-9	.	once	CASSFSRDTQYF	TGTGCCAGCAGCTTTAGCAGAGATACGCAGTATTTT
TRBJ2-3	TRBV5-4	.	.	CASSLDGTPQYF	TGTGCCAGCAGCTTGGACGGTACTCCGCAGTATTTT
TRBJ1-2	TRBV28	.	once	CASSLKFQGYPYGYTF	TGTGCCAGCAGTTTAAAGTTCCAGGGATATCCCTATGGCTACACCTTC
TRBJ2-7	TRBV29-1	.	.	CSAREFSYEQYF	TGCAGCGCTAGGGAGTTCTCCTACGAGCAGTACTTC
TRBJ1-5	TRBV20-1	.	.	CSASTTGNYQPQHF	TGCAGTGCTAGTACAACAGGAAATTATCAGCCCCAGCATTTT
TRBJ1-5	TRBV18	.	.	CASSPVSDQPQHF	TGTGCCAGCTCACCAGTGTCGGATCAGCCCCAGCATTTT
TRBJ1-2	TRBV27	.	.	CASSLSGDNGYTF	TGTGCCAGCAGTTTATCCGGGGACAATGGCTACACCTTC
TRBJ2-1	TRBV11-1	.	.	CASSLLAGLNNEQFF	TGTGCCAGCAGCCTATTGGCAGGGCTAAACAATGAGCAGTTCTTC
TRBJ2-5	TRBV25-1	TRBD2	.	CASSRPEGLAEMYF	TGTGCCAGCAGTAGACCAGAGGGACTAGCAGAAATGTACTTC
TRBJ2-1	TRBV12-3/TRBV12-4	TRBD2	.	CASRGTSYEQFF	TGTGCCAGCAGGGGGACTAGCTATGAGCAGTTCTTC
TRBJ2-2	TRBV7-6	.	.	CASSHNQGIGELFF	TGTGCCAGCAGCCACAACCAGGGAATCGGGGAGCTGTTTTTT
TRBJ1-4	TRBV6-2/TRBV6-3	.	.	CASSYPTGTMDEKLFF	TGTGCCAGCAGTTACCCTACCGGGACAATGGATGAAAAACTGTTTTTT
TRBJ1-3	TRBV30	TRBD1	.	CAWGRGTGRFSGNTIYF	TGTGCCTGGGGGAGGGGGACAGGGCGTTTCTCTGGAAACACCATATATTTT
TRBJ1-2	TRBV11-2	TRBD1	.	CASSEETGYYGYTF	TGTGCCAGCAGCGAAGAGACAGGGTACTATGGCTACACCTTC
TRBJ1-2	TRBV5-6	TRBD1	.	CASSLQGKGAYGYTF	TGTGCCAGCAGCTTGCAGGGCAAGGGGGCCTATGGCTACACCTTC
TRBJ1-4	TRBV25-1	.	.	CASSVQRTTNEKLFF	TGTGCCAGCAGTGTCCAGCGGACAACTAATGAAAAACTGTTTTTT
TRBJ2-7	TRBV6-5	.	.	CASSSTGLPPYEQYF	TGTGCCAGCAGTTCGACAGGCCTACCGCCGTACGAGCAGTACTTC
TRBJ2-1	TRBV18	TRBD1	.	CASSPQGTGNEQFF	TGTGCCAGCTCACCCCAAGGGACAGGGAATGAGCAGTTCTTC
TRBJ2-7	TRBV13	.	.	CASSLAQGYEQYF	TGTGCCAGCAGCTTAGCACAGGGCTACGAGCAGTACTTC
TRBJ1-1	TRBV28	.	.	CASSAPGHNTEAFF	TGTGCCAGCAGTGCGCCGGGACACAACACTGAAGCTTTCTTT
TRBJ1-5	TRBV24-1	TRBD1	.	CATSPSQTGTAYSNQPQHF	TGTGCCACCAGTCCTTCACAAACCGGGACAGCTTATAGCAATCAGCCCCAGCATTTT
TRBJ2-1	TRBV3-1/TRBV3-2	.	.	CASSGFGVPLNEQFF	TGTGCCAGCAGTGGGTTCGGGGTCCCCCTCAATGAGCAGTTCTTC
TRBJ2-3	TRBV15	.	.	CATSRDSPVVDTQYF	TGTGCCACCAGCAGAGATTCTCCAGTGGTTGATACGCAGTATTTT
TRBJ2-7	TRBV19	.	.	CAIRTGVRSYEQYF	TGTGCCATTCGAACAGGCGTTCGATCATACGAGCAGTACTTC
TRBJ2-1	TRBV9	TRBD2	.	CASSAGGERNNEQFF	TGTGCCAGCAGCGCCGGGGGGGAGCGGAACAATGAGCAGTTCTTC
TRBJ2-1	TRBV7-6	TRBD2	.	CASSFPSGRAHNEQFF	TGTGCCAGCAGCTTTCCTAGCGGGAGGGCCCATAATGAGCAGTTCTTC
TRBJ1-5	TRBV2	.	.	CASTNQPQHF	TGTGCCAGCACAAATCAGCCCCAGCATTTT
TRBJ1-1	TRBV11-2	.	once	CASSHRDPNTEAFF	TGTGCCAGCAGCCACAGGGACCCGAACACTGAAGCTTTCTTT